This T cell receptor beta chain was recovered during a study of T cell changes during pregnancy in multiple sclerosis. Produced via immunoSEQ multiplex PCR; TCRdb's table is partial and in-frame only. The data contain roughly 59,000 clones, about 90% of them singletons. The receptor was derived from a female donor in good health, enrolled as a control in a pregnancy study. This sample comprised peripheral blood, obtained in the third trimester of pregnancy.

CDR3 sequence reads: CASSQDPVRGMNSPLHF. In DNA, the CDR3 is TGCGCCAGCAGCCAAGATCCAGTCAGGGGGATGAATTCACCCCTCCACTTT. This chain connects TRBV4-3 to TRBJ1-6; 7 bases line up with TRBD1. V shed 0 bases and J 7 bases; nucleotides not matched to a gene: 9. Germline V gene lookup returns CDR1 LGHNA and CDR2 YSLEER. The CDR3 spans 17 residues.